The following is a TCR beta chain sequence with its context. As yet, its antigen is unknown. This record comes from a study of cytomegalovirus exposure and HLA in healthy donors. Study in general: Caucasian-associated ancestry cluster membership applied to under 85% of a few hundred genotyped donors. Study-level points and caveats: The authors enumerated over 150 TCR beta chains as linked to cytomegalovirus. Later work found that TCR association rates differed between HLA loci; DRB1 had the most and HLA-C the fewest. In a later analysis, HLA-associated TCR beta chains were more clonally expanded than equally common others.

Use of 60 Vbeta and 13 Jbeta primers characterized the PCR. The table came from immunoSEQ multiplex PCR; TCRdb's copy has only in-frame clones and leaves some out. The table has some 140,000 clones, approximately 80% seen once. Trimming cost V 2 bases and J 7 bases; bases outside gene matches: 5. CDR3 length: 15 amino acids. Per germline, CDR1 SEHNR and CDR2 FQNEAQ (reference sequence). The chain joins TRBV7-9 to TRBJ2-2; 9 bases line up with TRBD1. The sequencing sample was made of PBMCs. The origin of this receptor is a man in his forties or fifties in good health and CMV-seronegative. The CDR3 protein is CASSLRTGANGELFF. The CDR3 coding sequence is TGTGCCAGCAGCTTAAGGACAGGGGCGAACGGGGAGCTGTTTTTT.